These T cell receptor beta chains were read from a single sample in a study of beta chain features in type 1 diabetes. Only in-frame clones appear in the TCRdb table, and some are missing; sequencing was by immunoSEQ multiplex PCR. The table shows roughly 700,000 clones, with roughly 13% occurring only once. Sequencing used naive CD4+ T cells from blood. The receptors stem from a man between 18 and 35 years old with type 1 diabetes. Both conserved end residues are part of each CDR3. D genes are given only for firm matches. Clone size is shown for a subset of rows, as once, few, many or a class of expanded clone.

abundance: few
d_gene: TRBD1
v_gene: TRBV30
j_gene: TRBJ1-3
CDR3aa: CAWIIPGQGDTIYF
CDR3nt: TGTGCCTGGATCATCCCGGGACAGGGGGACACCATATATTTT

abundance: few
d_gene: NA
v_gene: TRBV30
j_gene: TRBJ2-1
CDR3aa: CAWSGTFQGTQFF
CDR3nt: TGTGCCTGGAGTGGGACATTCCAAGGGACGCAGTTCTTC

abundance: NA
d_gene: NA
v_gene: TRBV28
j_gene: TRBJ1-1
CDR3aa: CASELNTEAFF
CDR3nt: TGTGCCAGTGAACTGAACACTGAAGCTTTCTTT

abundance: few
d_gene: NA
v_gene: TRBV7-9
j_gene: TRBJ2-4
CDR3aa: CASSRTARDIQYF
CDR3nt: TGTGCCAGCAGCAGGACAGCTAGGGACATTCAGTACTTC

abundance: NA
d_gene: NA
v_gene: TRBV9
j_gene: TRBJ2-1
CDR3aa: CASSSHGPYNEQFF
CDR3nt: TGTGCCAGCAGCTCCCACGGGCCATACAATGAGCAGTTCTTC

abundance: few
d_gene: NA
v_gene: TRBV5-1
j_gene: TRBJ2-4
CDR3aa: CASSLGNGDIQYF
CDR3nt: TGCGCCAGCAGCTTGGGGAACGGTGACATTCAGTACTTC

abundance: NA
d_gene: NA
v_gene: TRBV30
j_gene: TRBJ1-6
CDR3aa: CAWSGQPNSPLHF
CDR3nt: TGTGCCTGGAGTGGACAGCCCAATTCACCCCTCCACTTT

abundance: NA
d_gene: TRBD2
v_gene: TRBV6-5
j_gene: TRBJ2-3
CDR3aa: CASSYSISAGDTQYF
CDR3nt: TGTGCCAGCAGTTACTCGATCTCAGCGGGGGATACGCAGTATTTT

abundance: few
d_gene: NA
v_gene: TRBV14
j_gene: TRBJ2-1
CDR3aa: CASSHGAGAENEQFF
CDR3nt: TGTGCCAGCAGCCACGGGGCGGGGGCGGAGAATGAGCAGTTCTTC

abundance: few
d_gene: TRBD1
v_gene: TRBV7-2
j_gene: TRBJ1-5
CDR3aa: CASSLADRAVGQPQHF
CDR3nt: TGTGCCAGCAGCTTAGCGGACAGGGCTGTCGGGCAGCCCCAGCATTTT

abundance: few
d_gene: TRBD1
v_gene: TRBV30
j_gene: TRBJ1-2
CDR3aa: CAWIHRGLDYGYTF
CDR3nt: TGTGCCTGGATCCACAGGGGGCTGGACTATGGCTACACCTTC

abundance: NA
d_gene: TRBD1
v_gene: TRBV19
j_gene: TRBJ1-5
CDR3aa: CASSPRGTGFDQPQHF
CDR3nt: TGTGCCAGTAGTCCTAGGGGGACAGGGTTTGATCAGCCCCAGCATTTT

abundance: few
d_gene: NA
v_gene: TRBV10-3
j_gene: TRBJ1-4
CDR3aa: CASGVGINEKLFF
CDR3nt: TGTGCCAGCGGGGTGGGGATCAATGAAAAACTGTTTTTT

abundance: NA
d_gene: NA
v_gene: TRBV5-6
j_gene: TRBJ1-2
CDR3aa: CASSSHYGYTF
CDR3nt: TGTGCCAGCAGCTCGCACTATGGCTACACCTTC

abundance: NA
d_gene: NA
v_gene: TRBV5-6
j_gene: TRBJ1-2
CDR3aa: CASIRQGNYGYTF
CDR3nt: TGTGCCAGCATCCGGCAGGGAAACTATGGCTACACCTTC

abundance: few
d_gene: TRBD2
v_gene: TRBV11-3
j_gene: TRBJ2-2
CDR3aa: CASSLELAGGPGTGELFF
CDR3nt: TGTGCCAGCAGCTTAGAGCTAGCGGGGGGGCCTGGCACCGGGGAGCTGTTTTTT

abundance: NA
d_gene: TRBD1
v_gene: TRBV29-1
j_gene: TRBJ1-2
CDR3aa: CSVGTGVAYGYTF
CDR3nt: TGCAGCGTTGGGACAGGGGTGGCCTATGGCTACACCTTC

abundance: few
d_gene: TRBD1
v_gene: TRBV30
j_gene: TRBJ1-2
CDR3aa: CAWSVINDRGNTF
CDR3nt: TGTGCCTGGAGTGTCATTAACGACAGGGGAAACACCTTC

abundance: NA
d_gene: NA
v_gene: TRBV2
j_gene: TRBJ2-3
CDR3aa: CASREGTDTQYF
CDR3nt: TGTGCCAGCAGGGAAGGCACAGATACGCAGTATTTT

abundance: few
d_gene: NA
v_gene: TRBV28
j_gene: TRBJ2-6
CDR3aa: CASSPGSSGANVLTF
CDR3nt: TGTGCCAGCAGCCCGGGATCCTCTGGGGCCAACGTCCTGACTTTC

abundance: few
d_gene: NA
v_gene: TRBV7-2
j_gene: TRBJ2-3
CDR3aa: CASSFSGTDTQYF
CDR3nt: TGTGCCAGCAGCTTCTCGGGCACAGATACGCAGTATTTT

abundance: few
d_gene: NA
v_gene: TRBV18
j_gene: TRBJ2-5
CDR3aa: CASPLVGQETQYF
CDR3nt: TGTGCCAGCCCGCTAGTAGGGCAAGAGACCCAGTACTTC

abundance: few
d_gene: NA
v_gene: TRBV7-9
j_gene: TRBJ1-1
CDR3aa: CASSLQGNENTEAFF
CDR3nt: TGTGCCAGCAGCTTACAGGGGAATGAGAACACTGAAGCTTTCTTT

abundance: few
d_gene: NA
v_gene: TRBV30
j_gene: TRBJ1-2
CDR3aa: CAWSVSINYGYTF
CDR3nt: TGTGCCTGGAGTGTTTCGATTAACTATGGCTACACCTTC

abundance: few
d_gene: TRBD1
v_gene: TRBV5-1
j_gene: TRBJ2-2
CDR3aa: CASTLPTGNTGELFF
CDR3nt: TGCGCCAGCACCCTTCCGACAGGGAATACCGGGGAGCTGTTTTTT

abundance: NA
d_gene: NA
v_gene: TRBV28
j_gene: TRBJ2-6
CDR3aa: CASSLTGANVLTF
CDR3nt: TGTGCCAGCAGTTTAACTGGGGCCAACGTCCTGACTTTC

abundance: NA
d_gene: TRBD1
v_gene: TRBV29-1
j_gene: TRBJ1-6
CDR3aa: CSVILGTETNSPLHF
CDR3nt: TGCAGCGTAATCTTGGGGACAGAAACTAATTCACCCCTCCACTTT

abundance: NA
d_gene: NA
v_gene: TRBV10-3
j_gene: TRBJ1-1
CDR3aa: CASRTLNTEAFF
CDR3nt: TGTGCCTCCCGCACACTGAACACTGAAGCTTTCTTT

abundance: NA
d_gene: NA
v_gene: TRBV4-2
j_gene: TRBJ2-3
CDR3aa: CASSPAGGTDTQYF
CDR3nt: TGTGCCAGCAGCCCGGCTGGGGGCACAGATACGCAGTATTTT

abundance: NA
d_gene: NA
v_gene: TRBV5-1
j_gene: TRBJ2-5
CDR3aa: CASSLATEETQYF
CDR3nt: TGCGCCAGCAGCTTGGCAACGGAAGAGACCCAGTACTTC

abundance: NA
d_gene: NA
v_gene: TRBV6-1
j_gene: TRBJ1-5
CDR3aa: CATLWGVGQPQHF
CDR3nt: TGTGCCACCCTATGGGGCGTGGGCCAGCCCCAGCATTTT

abundance: few
d_gene: TRBD2
v_gene: TRBV19
j_gene: TRBJ2-3
CDR3aa: CASRDPTGTSGTDTQYF
CDR3nt: TGTGCCAGTAGGGATCCTACCGGGACTAGCGGAACAGATACGCAGTATTTT

abundance: NA
d_gene: TRBD1
v_gene: TRBV18
j_gene: TRBJ2-6
CDR3aa: CASRGTGGPSGANVLTF
CDR3nt: TGTGCCAGCCGAGGGACAGGGGGCCCATCTGGGGCCAACGTCCTGACTTTC

abundance: NA
d_gene: TRBD2
v_gene: TRBV2
j_gene: TRBJ2-5
CDR3aa: CASRTSGVSQYF
CDR3nt: TGTGCCAGCCGGACTAGCGGGGTGTCCCAGTACTTC

abundance: NA
d_gene: NA
v_gene: TRBV28
j_gene: TRBJ2-7
CDR3aa: CASSLRKAQDGDYEQYF
CDR3nt: TGTGCCAGCAGTTTACGCAAAGCTCAGGACGGAGACTACGAGCAGTACTTC

abundance: NA
d_gene: NA
v_gene: TRBV28
j_gene: TRBJ2-5
CDR3aa: CASSSGTPQETQYF
CDR3nt: TGTGCCAGCAGTTCCGGGACGCCTCAAGAGACCCAGTACTTC

abundance: few
d_gene: TRBD1
v_gene: TRBV29-1
j_gene: TRBJ2-5
CDR3aa: CSTRDSQETQYF
CDR3nt: TGCAGCACCCGGGACAGCCAAGAGACCCAGTACTTC

abundance: NA
d_gene: NA
v_gene: TRBV29-1
j_gene: TRBJ2-1
CDR3aa: CSVERGRSYNEQFF
CDR3nt: TGCAGCGTTGAGAGGGGTCGTTCTTACAATGAGCAGTTCTTC

abundance: NA
d_gene: TRBD1
v_gene: TRBV28
j_gene: TRBJ1-6
CDR3aa: CAEQGTNSPLHF
CDR3nt: TGTGCCGAACAGGGGACTAATTCACCCCTCCACTTT

abundance: few
d_gene: NA
v_gene: TRBV5-1
j_gene: TRBJ2-7
CDR3aa: CASSLPEMNYEQYF
CDR3nt: TGCGCCAGCAGCTTGCCTGAGATGAACTACGAGCAGTACTTC

abundance: NA
d_gene: NA
v_gene: TRBV30
j_gene: TRBJ1-6
CDR3aa: CAWTGIGAGSPLHF
CDR3nt: TGTGCCTGGACTGGGATCGGGGCAGGTTCACCCCTCCACTTT

abundance: NA
d_gene: NA
v_gene: TRBV10-3
j_gene: TRBJ2-4
CDR3aa: CAIRDGQGLDIQYF
CDR3nt: TGTGCCATCAGGGACGGGCAGGGATTGGACATTCAGTACTTC

abundance: few
d_gene: TRBD2
v_gene: TRBV10-3
j_gene: TRBJ2-1
CDR3aa: CAISDSISGATRNEQFF
CDR3nt: TGTGCCATCAGTGATTCGATCAGCGGGGCCACCCGCAATGAGCAGTTCTTC

abundance: few
d_gene: TRBD1
v_gene: TRBV6-1
j_gene: TRBJ2-7
CDR3aa: CASVSGQGALYEQYF
CDR3nt: TGTGCCAGTGTTTCGGGACAGGGGGCATTATACGAGCAGTACTTC

abundance: few
d_gene: NA
v_gene: TRBV18
j_gene: TRBJ2-7
CDR3aa: CASSPRYLEGQGQSYEQYF
CDR3nt: TGTGCCAGCTCACCAAGGTATTTGGAAGGGCAGGGGCAATCCTACGAGCAGTACTTC

abundance: NA
d_gene: NA
v_gene: TRBV30
j_gene: TRBJ1-6
CDR3aa: CAWSVYGTLRSSYNSPLHF
CDR3nt: TGTGCCTGGAGTGTATACGGTACTTTGAGGAGCTCCTATAATTCACCCCTCCACTTT

abundance: NA
d_gene: NA
v_gene: TRBV6-5
j_gene: TRBJ2-3
CDR3aa: CASRMSGAAGDTQYF
CDR3nt: TGTGCCAGCAGGATGAGTGGGGCAGCGGGAGATACGCAGTATTTT

abundance: few
d_gene: TRBD2
v_gene: TRBV28
j_gene: TRBJ2-1
CDR3aa: CASKFLGTSGDKQFF
CDR3nt: TGTGCCAGCAAGTTTTTAGGGACTAGCGGGGATAAGCAGTTCTTC

abundance: NA
d_gene: NA
v_gene: TRBV30
j_gene: TRBJ1-1
CDR3aa: CAWTTGTEAFF
CDR3nt: TGTGCCTGGACCACAGGCACTGAAGCTTTCTTT

abundance: few
d_gene: NA
v_gene: TRBV18
j_gene: TRBJ2-5
CDR3aa: CASSPQAGRETQYF
CDR3nt: TGTGCCAGCTCACCACAGGCAGGGAGAGAGACCCAGTACTTC

abundance: NA
d_gene: NA
v_gene: TRBV5-1
j_gene: TRBJ2-5
CDR3aa: CASKNQETQYF
CDR3nt: TGCGCCAGCAAAAACCAAGAGACCCAGTACTTC

abundance: NA
d_gene: NA
v_gene: TRBV5-1
j_gene: TRBJ2-6
CDR3aa: CASSFGSSGANVLTF
CDR3nt: TGCGCCAGCAGCTTCGGGAGCTCTGGGGCCAACGTCCTGACTTTC

abundance: few
d_gene: NA
v_gene: TRBV2
j_gene: TRBJ2-5
CDR3aa: CASRGIGETQYF
CDR3nt: TGTGCCAGCAGGGGCATAGGGGAGACCCAGTACTTC

abundance: NA
d_gene: TRBD1
v_gene: TRBV30
j_gene: TRBJ2-1
CDR3aa: CAWTRTGGPYNEQFF
CDR3nt: TGTGCCTGGACTAGGACAGGGGGACCCTACAATGAGCAGTTCTTC

abundance: NA
d_gene: NA
v_gene: TRBV29-1
j_gene: TRBJ1-1
CDR3aa: CSVGPDSNTEAFF
CDR3nt: TGCAGCGTTGGACCTGACAGTAACACTGAAGCTTTCTTT